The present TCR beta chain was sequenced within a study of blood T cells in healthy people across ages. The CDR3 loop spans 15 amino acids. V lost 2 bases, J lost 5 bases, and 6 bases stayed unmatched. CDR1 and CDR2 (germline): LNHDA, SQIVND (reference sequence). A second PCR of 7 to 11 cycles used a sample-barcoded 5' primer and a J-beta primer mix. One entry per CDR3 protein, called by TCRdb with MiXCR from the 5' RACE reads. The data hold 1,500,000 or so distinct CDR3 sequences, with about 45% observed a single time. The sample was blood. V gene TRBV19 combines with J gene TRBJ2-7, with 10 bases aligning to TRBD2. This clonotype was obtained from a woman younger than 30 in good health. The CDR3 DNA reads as TGTGCCAGTAGTATACTAGCGGGAGCTCCCAACGAGCAGTACTTC. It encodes CASSILAGAPNEQYF. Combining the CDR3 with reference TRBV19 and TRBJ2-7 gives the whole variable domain DGGITQSPKYLFRKEGQNVTLSCEQNLNHDAMYWYRQDPGQGLRLIYYSQIVNDFQKGDIAEGYSVSREKKESFPLTVTSAQKNPTAFYLCASSILAGAPNEQYFGPGTRLTVT.